The 25 T cell receptor beta chains listed next were all sequenced from one sample in a study of blood T cells in healthy people across ages (dated by TCRdb to the mid-2010s). Library prep was done by 5' RACE. TCRdb shows the sequencer as Illumina HiSeq 2500. A second PCR of about 7 to 12 cycles was run with a J-beta primer mix and a sample-barcoded 5' primer. TCRdb reprocessing: public reads trimmed at Q25 with fastp, clones called with MiXCR, in-frame beta chains kept. Rows merge per CDR3 protein into single entries with the most common DNA and genes. This sample has about 800,000 distinct CDR3 sequences in its table, and around a quarter of those were observed once. The ten largest account for approximately 4% of the sample. These data also featured in a second study, about T cells of mothers and their children.

The sample taken for sequencing was blood. The receptors were sampled from a boy aged 5-17 years in good health.

The table lists this clonotype with a few counts. V and J are TRBV9 and TRBJ2-1; D gene ambiguous. CDR1 and CDR2 from the germline V gene are SGDLS and YYNGEE. The CDR3 length is 16 residues. Between the trimmed V and J ends, which lost 0 bases and 6 bases, there was a span of 16 bases. The CDR3 is CASSVVSYPNGNEQFF. The CDR3 DNA follows: TGTGCCAGCAGCGTAGTATCGTACCCCAATGGCAATGAGCAGTTCTTC.

This rearrangement joins TRBV19 to TRBJ2-1, with 9 bases identical to TRBD1. The CDR3 is 15 residues long. The V gene end was trimmed by 8 bases and the J gene end by 4 bases; junction bases not matched to a gene: 9. Germline V gene sequence: CDR1 LNHDA, CDR2 SQIVND (reference sequence). The CDR3 coding sequence is TGTGCCAGTGCCCCCTCTGGGACAGGGTACAATGAGCAGTTCTTC. Its protein product is CASAPSGTGYNEQFF.

CDR3 nucleotide sequence: TGTGCCAGCGAAATTAAACGGATGGAGACCCAGTACTTC. This codes for CASEIKRMETQYF. The V call is TRBV7-8, the J call TRBJ2-5; D remains unclear. V shed 8 bases and J shed 5 bases, with 15 bases lying between them. CDR3 size: 13 residues. Germline-derived CDR1 and CDR2 are SGHVS and FQNEAQ.

This chain joins TRBV29-1 and TRBJ1-2; 11 bases map to TRBD1. CDR3 length equals 12 residues. Germline CDR1 and CDR2: SQVTM and ANQGSEA. The trim removed 7 bases at V and 8 bases at J, leaving 6 bases unmatched. The CDR3 sequence is CSAGTGGKGYTF. CDR3 nucleotides: TGCAGCGCCGGGACAGGGGGGAAAGGCTACACCTTC.

In DNA form, the CDR3 reads TGTGCCAGCAGCCCGCCGGGGGGGCCCTATGGCTACACCTTC. Protein: CASSPPGGPYGYTF. This sequence joins TRBV9 and TRBJ1-2; D might be TRBD1 (6 bases). V gave up 4 bases and J gave up 4 bases, with 14 bases separating them. The CDR3 length is 14 residues. Per germline, CDR1 SGDLS and CDR2 YYNGEE.

This clonotype has just a few counts. This chain links TRBV9 with TRBJ1-2, with 10 bases aligning to TRBD1. CDR1 and CDR2 from the germline V gene are SGDLS and YYNGEE. V dropped 3 bases and J dropped 5; count of bases not matched to a gene: 10. The CDR3 contains 16 residues. CDR3 loop: CASSAGGQGSLYGYTF. The CDR3 nucleotides read TGTGCCAGCAGCGCAGGGGGACAGGGGAGTTTATATGGCTACACCTTC. Full variable domain (remainder filled in from reference TRBV9 and TRBJ1-2): DSGVTQTPKHLITATGQRVTLRCSPRSGDLSVYWYQQSLDQGLQFLIQYYNGEERAKGNILERFSAQQFPDLHSELNLSSLELGDSALYFCASSAGGQGSLYGYTFGSGTRLTVV.

This clonotype was counted a few times. The rearrangement links TRBV6-5 to TRBJ1-2; D is undetermined. Per the germline V gene, CDR1 is MNHEY and CDR2 is SVGAGI. V dropped 2 bases and J dropped 6 bases, with 13 bases sitting between them. This CDR3 contains 14 residues. In DNA form, the CDR3 reads TGTGCCAGCAGTTACAACAGCCCGGGAGATGGCTACACCTTC. It encodes CASSYNSPGDGYTF.

This clonotype occurred a few times. The chain recombines TRBV29-1 with TRBJ2-7; D is unclear. The assigned J gene may be wrong: the sequence end matches TRBJ2-1 better. There are 15 residues in the CDR3. CDR1 is SQVTM, CDR2 ANQGSEA, per germline. The CDR3 here is CSVGFPLDSYNEQFF. CDR3 in DNA: TGCAGCGTTGGTTTTCCGCTTGACTCCTACAATGAGCAGTTCTTC.

This clonotype showed up just a few times. This chain joins TRBV4-3 and TRBJ2-7, with unresolved D. The V gene's germline CDR1 is LGHNA and CDR2 YSLEER. The CDR3 length is 13 residues. The V gene lost 4 bases and the J gene lost 3 bases, with 10 bases spanning the gap. The CDR3 loop is CASSPGADYEQYF. Written as DNA, the CDR3 is TGCGCCAGCAGCCCGGGCGCGGACTACGAGCAGTACTTC.

This clonotype was seen ten or more times. The rearrangement joins TRBV27 to TRBJ2-7; 7 nucleotides line up with TRBD1. Germline V lookup: CDR1 MNHEY, CDR2 SMNVEV (reference sequence). CDR3 length: 14 amino acids. Trimming cost V 5 bases and J 2 bases; bases outside gene matches: 6. The DNA for the CDR3 is TGTGCCAGCAGTGCCCGGGACAGAGCCTACGAGCAGTACTTC. As protein: CASSARDRAYEQYF.

The V gene is TRBV12-3 or TRBV12-4, the J gene TRBJ2-7; no clear D gene. The CDR3 has 12 amino acids. The V end was cut by 3 bases, the J end by 3 bases, with 6 bases between. The CDR3 loop is CASSFGYYEQYF. CDR3 nucleotides: TGTGCCAGCAGTTTCGGATACTACGAGCAGTACTTC.

This chain uses TRBV7-9 with TRBJ2-6; perhaps TRBD1 as D (5 bases). Germline CDR1 and CDR2: SEHNR and FQNEAQ (reference sequence). The CDR3 has 16 residues. V was cut by 5 bases and J by 0 bases, with 11 bases left in between. The CDR3 loop is CASSPDISSGANVLTF. CDR3 nucleotide sequence: TGTGCCAGCAGCCCGGACATCTCCTCTGGGGCCAACGTCCTGACTTTC.

This clonotype was observed a few times. The genes are TRBV29-1 and TRBJ2-5, with TRBD1 as a possible D gene (6 bases). In germline, CDR1 is SQVTM, CDR2 ANQGSEA. V was clipped by 4 bases and J by 2 bases, with 17 bases between them. The CDR3 length is 15 residues. The CDR3 here is CSVANSAGAQETQYF. The CDR3 DNA is TGCAGCGTTGCGAACTCCGCAGGGGCGCAAGAGACCCAGTACTTC.

The table lists this clonotype with a few counts. V gene TRBV7-9 combines with J gene TRBJ2-7, with TRBD2 as a possible D gene (6 bases). Trimming removed 4 bases at V and 3 bases at J, with 16 bases between. The CDR3 length is 15 residues. Germline assignment: CDR1 SEHNR and CDR2 FQNEAQ (reference sequence). The CDR3 region is CASSSLGGAGYEQYF. CDR3 nucleotides: TGTGCCAGCAGCTCCCTGGGCGGGGCTGGCTACGAGCAGTACTTC.

The gene calls are TRBV5-4 and TRBJ2-3, with D tentatively TRBD2 (6 bases). Trimming left V 4 bases short and J 3 bases short, with 24 bases between. Germline CDR1 SGHNT, CDR2 YYREEE (reference sequence). The CDR3 consists of 18 residues. CDR3 coding DNA: TGTGCCAGCAGCGGAATACCCACGGGGCTAGCGAGGACAGATACGCAGTATTTT. This encodes CASSGIPTGLARTDTQYF.

The gene calls are TRBV27 and TRBJ2-2; D not certain. Trimming pared 3 bases from V and 3 bases from J, leaving 11 bases between. Germline V lookup: CDR1 MNHEY, CDR2 SMNVEV (reference sequence). The CDR3 has 15 amino acids. The CDR3 DNA is TGTGCCAGCAGTTTCGAGGCTACCGACACCGGGGAGCTGTTTTTT. This codes for CASSFEATDTGELFF.

V usage is TRBV28 and J usage is TRBJ2-3; D is ambiguous. The V end lost 3 bases, the J end lost 1 base, and 14 bases lay between the germline ends. CDR1 is MDHEN, CDR2 SYDVKM, per germline. CDR3 length equals 16 residues. CDR3 DNA: TGTGCCAGCAGTTTCTTCCCCGCTGGGGGCACAGATACGCAGTATTTT. Translating it yields CASSFFPAGGTDTQYF.

The rearrangement uses TRBV20-1 and TRBJ1-2; D is ambiguous. Trimming pared 3 bases from V and 4 bases from J, leaving 6 bases between. Germline CDR1 is DFQATT and CDR2 is SNEGSKA (reference sequence). This CDR3 contains 11 residues. The chain's CDR3 is CSARASYGYTF. The CDR3 DNA follows: TGCAGTGCTAGGGCTTCCTATGGCTACACCTTC.

Only a few counts were recorded for this clonotype. The rearrangement uses TRBV7-2 and TRBJ1-4; D is undetermined. V was cut by 1 base and J by 7 bases, with 7 bases left in between. This CDR3 spans 13 amino acids. Germline V gives CDR1 SGHTA, CDR2 FQGNSA. The CDR3 DNA reads as TGTGCCAGCAGCTTAGGTCAATTTGAAAAACTGTTTTTT. Translated: CASSLGQFEKLFF.

This clonotype was seen at least ten times. The J gene is TRBJ2-5, the V gene TRBV25-1; 11 nucleotides line up with TRBD2. Trimming removed 6 bases from V and 1 base from J; junction bases left unmatched: 1. This CDR3 is built from 14 residues. Germline assignment: CDR1 MGHDK and CDR2 SYGVNS. The CDR3 DNA follows: TGTGCCAGCAGCGGACTAGCGGGCCAAGAGACCCAGTACTTC. Translated, it gives CASSGLAGQETQYF.

The J gene is TRBJ2-5, the V gene TRBV3-1; TRBD1 agrees at 9 bases. V gave up 1 base and J gave up 5 bases; unmatched junction bases: 11. Looked up from germline, CDR1 is LGHDT and CDR2 is YNNKEL (reference sequence). This CDR3 has 17 residues. The CDR3 region has the DNA TGTGCCAGCAGCCAAGTGCCCGGGGGACAGGGTCGGGAGACCCAGTACTTC. Residues: CASSQVPGGQGRETQYF.

This chain connects TRBV7-2 to TRBJ2-2, with a tentative D call TRBD1 (6 bases). V gave up 1 base and J gave up 6 bases, with 18 bases separating them. This CDR3 has 17 residues. Germline values: CDR1 SGHTA, CDR2 FQGNSA. This CDR3 is CASSLGLGRGGAGELFF. CDR3 coding DNA: TGTGCCAGCAGCTTAGGGTTAGGCAGGGGTGGGGCCGGGGAGCTGTTTTTT.

This clonotype was detected once. V and J are TRBV12-3 or TRBV12-4 and TRBJ2-5, with 10 bases identical to TRBD2. The CDR3 has 15 amino acids. With V trimmed by 6 bases and J by 3 bases, 7 bases remained unmatched. As DNA, the CDR3 is TGTGCCAGCAGCTTCCCTAGCGGGGGAAAAGAGACCCAGTACTTC. As protein: CASSFPSGGKETQYF.

V is TRBV28 and J is TRBJ1-2; D unresolved. In germline, CDR1 is MDHEN, CDR2 SYDVKM. This CDR3 comprises 14 residues. With 1 base removed from V and 3 bases from J, the gap between germline ends came to 9 bases. CDR3 coding DNA: TGTGCCAGCAGTTTATTGGGGAACGACTATGGCTACACCTTC. Translated: CASSLLGNDYGYTF.

As for this clonotype: Given the absence of the conserved phenylalanine or tryptophan at the CDR3 end, a read error is likely. The rearrangement joins TRBV18 to TRBJ2-1, with a tentative D call TRBD1 (6 bases). V was cut by 3 bases and J by 7 bases, with 10 bases left in between. The CDR3 spans 13 residues. The V gene's germline CDR1 is KGHSH and CDR2 LQKENI. The CDR3 DNA follows: TGTGCCAGCTCACCCGGACAGCCAAATGAGCAGTTCCTC. Amino acid sequence: CASSPGQPNEQFL.